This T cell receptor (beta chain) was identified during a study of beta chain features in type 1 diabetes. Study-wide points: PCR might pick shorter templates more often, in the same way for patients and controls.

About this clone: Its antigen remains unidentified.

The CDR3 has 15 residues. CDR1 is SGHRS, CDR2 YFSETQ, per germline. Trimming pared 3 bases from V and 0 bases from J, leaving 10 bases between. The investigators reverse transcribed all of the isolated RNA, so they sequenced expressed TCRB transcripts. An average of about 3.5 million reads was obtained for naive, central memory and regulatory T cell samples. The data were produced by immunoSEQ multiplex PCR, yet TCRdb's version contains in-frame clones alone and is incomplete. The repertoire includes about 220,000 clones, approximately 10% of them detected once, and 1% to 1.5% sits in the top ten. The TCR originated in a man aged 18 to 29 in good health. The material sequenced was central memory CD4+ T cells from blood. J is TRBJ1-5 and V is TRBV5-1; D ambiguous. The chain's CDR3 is CASSSDGYSNQPQHF. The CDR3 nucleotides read TGCGCCAGCAGCTCAGACGGGTATAGCAATCAGCCCCAGCATTTT.